The present T cell receptor beta chain was sequenced within a study of blood T cell repertoires in COVID-19. The wider study: The United States, Italy and Spain were the sources of the acute and convalescent COVID-19 samples. Sources were T cells, B-cell-depleted T cells, or PBMCs; the material itself was cDNA or gDNA.

Original handling: By means of reference gene primer amplification, nucleated cell counts were estimated. Only in-frame clones appear in the TCRdb table, and some are missing; sequencing was by immunoSEQ multiplex PCR. The V and J calls and clone size were taken over from that table, and D and trimming were inferred from the DNA. The sample shows about 330,000 clones, 80% to 90% of them seen only once. The CDR3 runs 14 residues. The germline V and J ends were trimmed by 4 bases and 3 bases, with 13 bases remaining between them. The V gene's germline CDR1 is SGDLS and CDR2 YYNGEE. The rearrangement joins TRBV9 to TRBJ1-2, with unresolved D. The specimen was PBMCs or T cells enriched from blood (not recorded which). This TCR was recovered from a woman in her twenties or thirties who had recovered from COVID-19. This chain's CDR3 is CASSPRGDHYGYTF. DNA for the CDR3: TGTGCCAGCAGCCCCCGGGGAGACCACTATGGCTACACCTTC.